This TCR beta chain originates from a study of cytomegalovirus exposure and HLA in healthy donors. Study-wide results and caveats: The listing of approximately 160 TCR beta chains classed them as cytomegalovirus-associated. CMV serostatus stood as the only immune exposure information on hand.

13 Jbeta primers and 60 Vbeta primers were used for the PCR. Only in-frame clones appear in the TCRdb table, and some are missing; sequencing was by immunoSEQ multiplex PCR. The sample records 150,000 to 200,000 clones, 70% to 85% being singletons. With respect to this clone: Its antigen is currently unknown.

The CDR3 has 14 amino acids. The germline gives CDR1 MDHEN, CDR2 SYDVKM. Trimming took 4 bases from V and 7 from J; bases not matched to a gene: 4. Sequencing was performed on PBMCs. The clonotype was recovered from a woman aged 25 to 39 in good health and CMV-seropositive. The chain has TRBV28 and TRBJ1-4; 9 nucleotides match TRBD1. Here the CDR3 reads CASSSGTGIEKLFF. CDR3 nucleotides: TGTGCCAGCAGTTCGGGGACAGGGATTGAAAAACTGTTTTTT.